The text below deals with one T cell receptor (beta chain). These data originate in a study of shared clonotypes between healthy human individuals. Original processing notes: In the immunoSEQ data, sequences were junction-only and lacked quality scores, so filtering differed. Profiled with immunoSEQ multiplex PCR; TCRdb holds only in-frame clones, not every one. For V, J and clone size, that table is used; D and trimming come from the DNA. Here the sample spans roughly 500,000 clones, 79% being singletons. The CDR3 is made up of 16 amino acids. Germline CDR1 SGHDN, CDR2 FVKESK. Germline trimming cut 1 base from V and 6 bases from J; bases unmatched to any gene: 10.

The chain couples TRBV14 to TRBJ1-1; 8 bases are shared with TRBD1. The TCR sequence derives from a middle-aged woman in good health. Some clones in this sample may be carry-over from other donors' samples. Source material: PBMCs. CDR3 in DNA: TGTGCCAGCAGCCAAGGGAGGACAGGGATTGTTTCTGAAGCTTTCTTT. It codes for CASSQGRTGIVSEAFF.